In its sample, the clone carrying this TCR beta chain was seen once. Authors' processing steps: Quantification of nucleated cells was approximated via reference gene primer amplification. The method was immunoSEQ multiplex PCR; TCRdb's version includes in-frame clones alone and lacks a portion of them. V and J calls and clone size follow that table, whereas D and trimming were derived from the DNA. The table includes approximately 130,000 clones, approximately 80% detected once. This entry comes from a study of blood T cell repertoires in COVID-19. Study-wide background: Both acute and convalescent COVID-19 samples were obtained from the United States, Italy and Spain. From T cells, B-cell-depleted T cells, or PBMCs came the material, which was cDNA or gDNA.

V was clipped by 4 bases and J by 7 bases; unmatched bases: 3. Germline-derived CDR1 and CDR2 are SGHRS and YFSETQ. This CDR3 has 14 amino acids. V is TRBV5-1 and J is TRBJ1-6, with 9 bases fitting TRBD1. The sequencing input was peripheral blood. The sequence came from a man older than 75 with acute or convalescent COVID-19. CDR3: CASSQGQGNSPLHF. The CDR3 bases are TGCGCCAGCAGCCAGGGACAGGGAAATTCACCCCTCCACTTT.